A selection of T cell receptor beta chains follows, all from one sample in a study of human T cells and chemical hapten exposure. Each CDR3 protein is one row after TCRdb ran MiXCR on the RACE reads. This sample carries roughly 96,000 distinct CDR3 sequences, 9.3% of them seen once, and the ten largest clones take more than 2%. The material sequenced was whole blood, taken in connection with sensitization to the hapten diphenylcyclopropenone (DPC). Receptors originate from a woman in her forties with alopecia areata. Some clones in this sample may be carry-over from other donors' samples. Each CDR3 is given with its conserved first and last residue. The order of the fields is J gene, V gene, D gene, CDR3 protein. A D gene is named only where the DNA matches it firmly.

TRBJ1-2 | TRBV27 | . | CASTMTGGYGYTF
TRBJ2-1 | TRBV20-1 | TRBD2 | CSASSSGRAGEQFF
TRBJ2-3 | TRBV9 | . | CASSTQGWADTQYF
TRBJ1-1 | TRBV29-1 | TRBD1 | CSGKQGANTEAFF
TRBJ2-6 | TRBV12-3/TRBV12-4 | . | CASTALGSGANVLTF
TRBJ2-7 | TRBV5-1 | TRBD2 | CASSLSGSFYEQYF
TRBJ1-1 | TRBV4-2 | . | CASSQEGPMNTEAFF
TRBJ2-1 | TRBV18 | . | CASSPGTANNEQFF
TRBJ2-1 | TRBV29-1 | . | CSVEGRSSYNEQFF
TRBJ1-5 | TRBV28 | TRBD1 | CASRDRDRSYSNQPQHF
TRBJ2-3 | TRBV10-3 | . | CAATDDADTQYF
TRBJ2-2 | TRBV19 | TRBD2 | CASMGRARTGELFF
TRBJ1-1 | TRBV10-3 | . | CAIKPPGGNTEAFF
TRBJ2-1 | TRBV19 | . | CASSIGAYNEQFF
TRBJ1-4 | TRBV7-8 | . | CASSWRQVEKLFF
TRBJ2-3 | TRBV6-2/TRBV6-3 | TRBD2 | CASSYSSGLAGSVYF
TRBJ2-2 | TRBV7-6 | . | CASSPQNSVANTGELFF
TRBJ2-5 | TRBV20-1 | TRBD2 | CSARVFVGAGGRQETQYF
TRBJ1-1 | TRBV9 | . | CASSVVRRQLEAFF
TRBJ2-5 | TRBV29-1 | . | CSVQGVGPETQYF
TRBJ1-2 | TRBV20-1 | . | CSARDTYF
TRBJ2-1 | TRBV3-1 | . | CATTLAGSNNEQFF
TRBJ1-5 | TRBV20-1 | TRBD1 | CSAPGQGRQPQHF
TRBJ1-1 | TRBV29-1 | . | CSVRTTQAFF
TRBJ1-4 | TRBV24-1 | TRBD1 | CAAGQGGGEKLFF
TRBJ2-2 | TRBV3-1 | . | CASSQATNTGELFF
TRBJ2-2 | TRBV6-6 | TRBD2 | CASSPTGLAVGELFF
TRBJ2-7 | TRBV7-8 | . | CASSLGEVGREQYF
TRBJ2-2 | TRBV30 | . | CAWSVLNTGELFF
TRBJ2-5 | TRBV2 | . | CASSEGTAHETQYF
TRBJ2-2 | TRBV10-3 | . | CAIGTGTETGELFF
TRBJ2-1 | TRBV7-2 | . | CASSPQPVNEQFF
TRBJ1-2 | TRBV29-1 | . | CSAGTASYGYTF
TRBJ2-5 | TRBV30 | . | CAWREGAPPETQYF
TRBJ2-5 | TRBV9 | . | CASSVGAEETQYF
TRBJ1-2 | TRBV29-1 | . | CSSVGGQTYGYTF
TRBJ2-7 | TRBV5-1 | TRBD1 | CASSLGQGPFREQYF
TRBJ1-2 | TRBV29-1 | . | CSILENYGYTF
TRBJ1-5 | TRBV18 | TRBD1 | CASSPRQGRGNQPQHF
TRBJ2-1 | TRBV28 | . | CASHYSYNEQFF
TRBJ1-6 | TRBV6-6 | . | CASRTDSPLHF
TRBJ2-7 | TRBV20-1 | . | CSARDLLRATIYEQYF
TRBJ2-3 | TRBV15 | . | CATSIGGQPWGSGTDTQYF
TRBJ2-2 | TRBV19 | . | CASSAGLRASGELFF
TRBJ2-3 | TRBV4-3 | . | CASRKESGSRADTQYF
TRBJ2-7 | TRBV20-1 | . | CSAREEFREQYF
TRBJ1-1 | TRBV13 | . | CASREDILNTEAFF
TRBJ2-7 | TRBV3-1 | TRBD2 | CASSQERLAGGHTGIKTALYEQYF